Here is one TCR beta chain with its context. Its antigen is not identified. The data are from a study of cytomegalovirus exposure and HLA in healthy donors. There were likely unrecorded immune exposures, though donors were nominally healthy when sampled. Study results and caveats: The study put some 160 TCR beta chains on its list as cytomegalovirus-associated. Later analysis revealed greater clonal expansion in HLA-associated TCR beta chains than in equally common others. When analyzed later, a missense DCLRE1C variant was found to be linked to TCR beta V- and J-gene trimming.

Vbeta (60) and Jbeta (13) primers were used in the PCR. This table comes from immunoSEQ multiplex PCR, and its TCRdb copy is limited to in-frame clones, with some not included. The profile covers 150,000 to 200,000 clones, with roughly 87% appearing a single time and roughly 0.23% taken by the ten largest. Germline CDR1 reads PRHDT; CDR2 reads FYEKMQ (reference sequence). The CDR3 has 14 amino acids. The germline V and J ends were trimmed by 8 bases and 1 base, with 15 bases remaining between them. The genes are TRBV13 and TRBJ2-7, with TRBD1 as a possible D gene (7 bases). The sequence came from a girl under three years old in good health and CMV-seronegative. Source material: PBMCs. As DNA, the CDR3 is TGTGCCAGCGGGAATCAGGGGGGTTCCTACGAGCAGTACTTC. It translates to CASGNQGGSYEQYF.